Sequencing of this T cell receptor beta chain was carried out in a study of T cell changes during pregnancy in multiple sclerosis. The protocol was immunoSEQ multiplex PCR, while the TCRdb copy is restricted to in-frame clones and leaves out a portion. The repertoire consists of about 61,000 clones, with 90% occurring once and the leading ten covering more than 2.5%. Per germline, CDR1 SGHAT and CDR2 FQNNGV. V was trimmed by 5 bases and J by 1 base, leaving 9 bases between them. The CDR3 loop spans 14 amino acids. The specimen was peripheral blood, collected in the first trimester of pregnancy. The origin of this receptor is a female donor in good health, enrolled as a control in a pregnancy study. The chain recombines TRBV11-2 with TRBJ1-3; D not resolved. In DNA, the CDR3 is TGTGCCAGCAGCGATCGCAGGTCTGGAAACACCATATATTTT. Protein product: CASSDRRSGNTIYF.